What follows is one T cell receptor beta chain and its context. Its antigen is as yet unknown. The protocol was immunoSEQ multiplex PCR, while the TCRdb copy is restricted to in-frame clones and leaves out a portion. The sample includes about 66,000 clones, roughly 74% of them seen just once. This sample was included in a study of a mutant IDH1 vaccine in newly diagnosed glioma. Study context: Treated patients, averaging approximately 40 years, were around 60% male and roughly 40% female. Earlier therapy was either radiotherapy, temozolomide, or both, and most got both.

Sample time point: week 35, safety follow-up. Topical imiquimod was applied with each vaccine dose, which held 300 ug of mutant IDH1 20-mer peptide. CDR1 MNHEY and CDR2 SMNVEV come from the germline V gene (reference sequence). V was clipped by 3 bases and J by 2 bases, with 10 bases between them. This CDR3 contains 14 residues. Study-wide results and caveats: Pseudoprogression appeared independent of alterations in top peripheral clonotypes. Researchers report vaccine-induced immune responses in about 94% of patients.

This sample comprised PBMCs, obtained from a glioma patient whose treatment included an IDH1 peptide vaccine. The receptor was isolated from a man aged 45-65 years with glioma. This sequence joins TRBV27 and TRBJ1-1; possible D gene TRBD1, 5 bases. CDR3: CASSFAGGNTEAFF. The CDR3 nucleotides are TGTGCCAGCAGTTTCGCCGGGGGTAACACTGAAGCTTTCTTT.